The T cell receptor (beta chain) under discussion was sequenced for a study of blood T cell repertoires in COVID-19. Study in general: There were acute and convalescent COVID-19 samples, and they came from the United States, Italy and Spain.

Germline V lookup: CDR1 SEHNR, CDR2 FQNEAQ (reference sequence). This CDR3 spans 14 amino acids. Trimming cost V 4 bases and J 8 bases; bases outside gene matches: 8. Assay used: immunoSEQ multiplex PCR; TCRdb lists only in-frame clones, some missing. The table has under 300,000 clones, 70% to 90% seen once; the top ten hold around 16%. This clonotype was obtained from a man between 18 and 35 years old who had recovered from COVID-19. Sequenced input: PBMCs or T cells enriched from blood (not recorded which). The V and J genes are TRBV7-9 and TRBJ2-4; the match to TRBD2 covers 7 bases. CDR3 in DNA: TGTGCCAGCAGCTCCCCGGGACGGGGGGACATTCAGTACTTC. Translated: CASSSPGRGDIQYF.